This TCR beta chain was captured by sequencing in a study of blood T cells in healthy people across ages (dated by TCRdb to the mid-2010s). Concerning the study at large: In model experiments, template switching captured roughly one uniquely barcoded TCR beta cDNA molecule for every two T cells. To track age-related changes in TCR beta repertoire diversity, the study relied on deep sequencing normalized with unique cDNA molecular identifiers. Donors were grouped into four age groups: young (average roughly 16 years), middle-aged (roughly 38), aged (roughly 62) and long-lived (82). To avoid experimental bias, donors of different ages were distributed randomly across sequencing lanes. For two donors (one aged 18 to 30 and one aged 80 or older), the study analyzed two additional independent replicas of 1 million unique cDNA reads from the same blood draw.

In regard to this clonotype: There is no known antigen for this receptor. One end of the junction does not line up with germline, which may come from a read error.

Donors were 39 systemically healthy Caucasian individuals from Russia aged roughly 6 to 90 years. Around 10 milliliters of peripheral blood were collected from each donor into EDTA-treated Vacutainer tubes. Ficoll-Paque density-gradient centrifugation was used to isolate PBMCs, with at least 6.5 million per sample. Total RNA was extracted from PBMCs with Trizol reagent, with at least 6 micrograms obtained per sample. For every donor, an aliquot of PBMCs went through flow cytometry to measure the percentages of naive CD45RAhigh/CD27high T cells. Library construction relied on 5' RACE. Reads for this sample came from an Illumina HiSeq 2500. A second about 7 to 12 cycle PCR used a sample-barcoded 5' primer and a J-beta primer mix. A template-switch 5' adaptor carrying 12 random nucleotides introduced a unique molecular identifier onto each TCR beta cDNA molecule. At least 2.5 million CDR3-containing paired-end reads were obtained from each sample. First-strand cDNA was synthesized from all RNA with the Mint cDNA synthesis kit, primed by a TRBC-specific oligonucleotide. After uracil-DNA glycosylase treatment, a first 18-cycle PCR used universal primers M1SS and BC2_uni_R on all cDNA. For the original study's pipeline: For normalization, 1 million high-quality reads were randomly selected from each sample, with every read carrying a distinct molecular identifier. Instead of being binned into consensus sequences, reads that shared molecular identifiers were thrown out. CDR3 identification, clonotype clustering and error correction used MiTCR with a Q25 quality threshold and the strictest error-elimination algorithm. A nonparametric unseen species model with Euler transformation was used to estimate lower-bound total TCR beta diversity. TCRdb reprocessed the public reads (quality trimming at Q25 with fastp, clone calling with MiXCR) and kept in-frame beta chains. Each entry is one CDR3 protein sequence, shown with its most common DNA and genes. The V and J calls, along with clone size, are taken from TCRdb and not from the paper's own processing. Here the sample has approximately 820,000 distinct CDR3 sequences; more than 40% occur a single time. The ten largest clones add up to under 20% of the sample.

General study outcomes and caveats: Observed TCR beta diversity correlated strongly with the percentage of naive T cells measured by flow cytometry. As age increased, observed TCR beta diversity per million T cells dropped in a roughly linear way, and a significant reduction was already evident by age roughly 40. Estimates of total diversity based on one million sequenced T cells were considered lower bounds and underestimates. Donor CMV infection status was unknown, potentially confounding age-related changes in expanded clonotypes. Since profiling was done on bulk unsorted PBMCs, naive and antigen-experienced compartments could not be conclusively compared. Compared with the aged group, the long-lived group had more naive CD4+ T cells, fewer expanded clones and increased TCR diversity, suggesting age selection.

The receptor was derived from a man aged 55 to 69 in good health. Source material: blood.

The CDR3 in this case is CASTNSGGATDTQYF. The DNA reads as follows: TGTGCCAGCACTAATAGCGGGGGGGCAACAGATACGCAATATTTT. The sequence is built from TRBV12-3 or TRBV12-4 and TRBJ2-3, with TRBD2 identical over 11 junction bases. The CDR3 contains 15 residues, cysteine and phenylalanine counted. Only the CDR3 DNA is retained, 45 bases long and in frame from the first base.